The TCR beta chain described here comes from a study of neoadjuvant anti-PD-1 for oral cavity cancer listed by TCRdb under 2021. With respect to the entire study: Patients mostly received three to four biweekly doses of nivolumab at 3 mg/kg before curative-intent surgical resection. A fourth nivolumab dose was given around day 43 to patients without progression, and definitive surgical resection was performed in those patients on days 50-56. Patients with complete response, partial response or stable disease by RECIST 1.1 were defined as responders, whereas patients with progression were defined as non-responders. An approximately 32% response rate was observed in the parent correlative cohort, in which around twelve patients were included. General study outcomes and caveats: After neoadjuvant nivolumab, non-responders showed significantly higher T cell clonality (Gini index) in PBMCs than responders did. The TCR analyses had only a few patients in each response group, and the authors called for validation in larger cohorts. A higher pretreatment blood Treg/Th17 ratio correlated with both higher pretreatment blood TCRbeta clonality and lower post-treatment tumor TCRbeta clonality.

Ends trimmed: V by 3 bases, J by 5 bases; bases unmatched to a gene: 9. CDR1 MNHEY and CDR2 SMNVEV are derived from the germline V gene (reference sequence). Counted from cysteine to phenylalanine, this CDR3 has 16 amino acids. Kept here is only the CDR3 DNA, which spans 48 bases and is read in frame from base 1. Notes on this clone: Its cognate antigen has yet to be identified. One base away there is no much larger clone; base qualities are not given.

The sample's time point label, in plain terms: before neoadjuvant nivolumab. Patients had been newly diagnosed with stage II-IVA oral cavity squamous cell carcinoma, and no prior systemic or radiation treatment had been given to the patients. The cohort was made up of patients with locally advanced, HPV-negative oral cavity squamous cell carcinoma. Peripheral blood mononuclear cells were analyzed directly and were not maintained or expanded in culture. Samples came from a longitudinal correlative study of a single-arm phase II trial of neoadjuvant nivolumab in oral cavity squamous cell carcinoma. Subject-matched pre- and post-treatment PBMCs and tumors from three responders and three non-responders underwent genomic DNA-based TCRbeta sequencing. Peripheral blood mononuclear cells were collected before nivolumab treatment and again after treatment, at the time of surgery. Genomic DNA was isolated from PBMCs using the Maxwell RSC DNA from Cells kit.

For deep sequencing, each PBMC sample was run in six replicates, with libraries mostly built from about 510 ng of input genomic DNA. The immunoSEQ hsTCRbeta kit was used to prepare TCRbeta libraries, following the manufacturer's instructions. The finished libraries were brought together in one pool at roughly 2.7 nM, which was then read using an Illumina NovaSeq 6000 S4 flow cell. Turning to the authors' computational methods: The immunoSEQ Analyzer handled quality control and preprocessing of the raw data. The analysis was restricted to productive rearrangements, with each unique CDR3 amino acid sequence defining a clonotype. Repertoire clonality was estimated as the Gini-Simpson index, computed with the R package tcR. Gini indices were compared with Student's t test, and associations with tumor size change were assessed by Pearson correlation. The immuneACCESS repertoire file appears here via TCRdb, limited to in-frame rearrangements. These files lack a portion of the clones; in checked studies, under half of the deficit traces to unresolved V genes, and the cause of the others is not known. V and J calls and clone size are given by that table; D and trimming were obtained from the DNA. A total of around 60,000 clones appear in this sample, around four fifths of them only once. 2.6% of the sample lies in the top ten.

The sequence links TRBV27 to TRBJ2-3, with 9 junctional bases fitting TRBD1. This receptor was identified in a person between 40 and 79 years old with oral cavity squamous cell carcinoma. The sequencing here drew on PBMCs, taken before nivolumab (anti-PD-1) treatment. The CDR3 amino acid sequence is: CASSFGQGLLRDTQYF. DNA sequence: TGTGCCAGCAGTTTTGGACAGGGGCTACTACGAGATACGCAGTATTTT.